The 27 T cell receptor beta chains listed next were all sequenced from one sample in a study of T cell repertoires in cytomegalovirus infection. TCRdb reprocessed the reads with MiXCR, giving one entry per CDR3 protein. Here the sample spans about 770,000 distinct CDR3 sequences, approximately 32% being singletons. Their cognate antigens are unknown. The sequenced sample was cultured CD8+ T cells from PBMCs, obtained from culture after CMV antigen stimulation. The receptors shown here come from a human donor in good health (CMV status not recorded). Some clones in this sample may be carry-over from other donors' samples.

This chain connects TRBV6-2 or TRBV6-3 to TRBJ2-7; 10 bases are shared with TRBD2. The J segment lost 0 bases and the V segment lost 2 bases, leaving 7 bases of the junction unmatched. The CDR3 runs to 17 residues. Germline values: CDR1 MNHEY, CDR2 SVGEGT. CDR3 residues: CASSYPGLAARSYEQYF. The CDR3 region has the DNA TGTGCCAGCAGTTACCCAGGACTAGCGGCTCGCTCCTACGAGCAGTACTTC.

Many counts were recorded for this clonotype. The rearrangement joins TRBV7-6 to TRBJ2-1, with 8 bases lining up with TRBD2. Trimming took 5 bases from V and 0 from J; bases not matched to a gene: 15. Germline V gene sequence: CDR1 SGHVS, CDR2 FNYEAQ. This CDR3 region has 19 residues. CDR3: CASSPSGGPGLSSYNEQFF. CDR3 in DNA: TGTGCCAGCAGCCCCTCGGGGGGGCCGGGATTAAGCTCCTACAATGAGCAGTTCTTC.

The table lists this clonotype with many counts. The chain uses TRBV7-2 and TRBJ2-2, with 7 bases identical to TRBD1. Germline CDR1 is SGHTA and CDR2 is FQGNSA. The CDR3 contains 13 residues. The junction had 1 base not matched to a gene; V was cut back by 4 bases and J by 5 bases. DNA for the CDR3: TGTGCCAGCAGCTCGACAGGGACCGGGGAGCTGTTTTTT. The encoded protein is CASSSTGTGELFF. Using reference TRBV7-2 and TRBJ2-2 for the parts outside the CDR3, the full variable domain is GAGVSQSPSNKVTEKGKDVELRCDPISGHTALYWYRQSLGQGLEFLIYFQGNSAPDKSGLPSDRFSAERTGGSVSTLTIQRTQQEDSAVYLCASSSTGTGELFFGEGSRLTVL.

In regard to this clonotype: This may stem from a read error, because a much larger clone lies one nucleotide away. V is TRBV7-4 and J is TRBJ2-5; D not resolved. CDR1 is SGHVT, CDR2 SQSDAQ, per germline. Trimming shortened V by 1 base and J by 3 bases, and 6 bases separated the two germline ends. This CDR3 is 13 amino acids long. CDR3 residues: CASSLDYKETQYF. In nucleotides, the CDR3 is TGTGCCAGCAGCTTAGACTACAAAGAGACCCAGTACTTC. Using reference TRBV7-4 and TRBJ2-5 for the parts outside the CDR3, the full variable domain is GAGVSQSPRYKVAKRGRDVALRCDSISGHVTLYWYRQTLGQGSEVLTYSQSDAQRDKSGRPSGRFSAERPERSVSTLKIQRTEQGDSAVYLCASSLDYKETQYFGPGTRLLVL.

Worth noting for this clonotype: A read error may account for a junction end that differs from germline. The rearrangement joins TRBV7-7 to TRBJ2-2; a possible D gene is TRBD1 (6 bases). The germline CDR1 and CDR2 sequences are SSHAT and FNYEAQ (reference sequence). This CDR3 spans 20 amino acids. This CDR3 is CASSSYPGVGADMNTGELFF. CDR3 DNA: TGTGCTAGCAGCTCCTACCCTGGGGTGGGGGCCGACATGAACACCGGGGAGCTGTTTTTT.

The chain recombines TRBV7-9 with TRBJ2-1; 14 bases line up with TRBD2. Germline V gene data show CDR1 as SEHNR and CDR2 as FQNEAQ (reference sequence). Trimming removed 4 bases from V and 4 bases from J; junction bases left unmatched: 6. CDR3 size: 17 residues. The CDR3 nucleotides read TGTGCCAGCAGCTCAGGGACTAGCGGGGGCAAGTACAATGAGCAGTTCTTC. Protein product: CASSSGTSGGKYNEQFF.

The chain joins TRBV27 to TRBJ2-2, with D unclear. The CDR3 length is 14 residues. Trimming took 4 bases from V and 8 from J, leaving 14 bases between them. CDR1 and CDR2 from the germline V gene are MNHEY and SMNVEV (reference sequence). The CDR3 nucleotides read TGTGCCAGCAGTTCCCACCCGGGTTTTGGGGAGCTGTTTTTT. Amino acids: CASSSHPGFGELFF.

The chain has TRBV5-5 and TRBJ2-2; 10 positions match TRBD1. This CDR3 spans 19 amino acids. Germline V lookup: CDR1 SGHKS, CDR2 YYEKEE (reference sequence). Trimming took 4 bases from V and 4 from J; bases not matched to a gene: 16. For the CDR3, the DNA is TGTGCCAGCAGCCGGACTGGACAGGGGGAAGTTATGAGCACCGGGGAGCTGTTTTTT. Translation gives CASSRTGQGEVMSTGELFF.

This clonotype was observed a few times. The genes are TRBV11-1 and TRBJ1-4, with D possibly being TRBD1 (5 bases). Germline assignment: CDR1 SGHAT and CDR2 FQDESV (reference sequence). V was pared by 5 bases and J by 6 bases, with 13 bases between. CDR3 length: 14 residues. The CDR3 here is CASSRRGRDEKLFF. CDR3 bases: TGTGCCAGCAGCCGACGGGGCAGGGATGAAAAACTGTTTTTT. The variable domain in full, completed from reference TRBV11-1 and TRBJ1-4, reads EAEVAQSPRYKITEKSQAVAFWCDPISGHATLYWYRQILGQGPELLVQFQDESVVDDSQLPKDRFSAERLKGVDSTLKIQPAELGDSAMYLCASSRRGRDEKLFFGSGTQLSVL.

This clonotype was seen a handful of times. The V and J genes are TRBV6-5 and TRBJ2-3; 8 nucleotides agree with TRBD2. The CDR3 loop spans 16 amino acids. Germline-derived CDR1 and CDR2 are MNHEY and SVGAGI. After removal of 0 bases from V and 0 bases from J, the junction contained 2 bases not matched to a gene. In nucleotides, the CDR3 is TGTGCCAGCAGTTACTCGACGGGGGGGAGCACAGATACGCAGTATTTT. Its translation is CASSYSTGGSTDTQYF.

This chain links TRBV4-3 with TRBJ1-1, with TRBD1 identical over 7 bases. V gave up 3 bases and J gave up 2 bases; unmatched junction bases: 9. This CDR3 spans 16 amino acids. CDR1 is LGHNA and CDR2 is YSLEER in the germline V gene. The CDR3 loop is CASSQDSTGFNTEAFF. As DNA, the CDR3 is TGCGCCAGCAGCCAGGACTCGACAGGGTTCAACACTGAAGCTTTCTTT.

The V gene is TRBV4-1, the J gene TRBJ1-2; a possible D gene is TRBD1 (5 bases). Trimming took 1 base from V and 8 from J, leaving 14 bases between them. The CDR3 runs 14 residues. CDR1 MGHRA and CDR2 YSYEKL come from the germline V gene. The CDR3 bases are TGCGCCAGCAGCCAAGGGGGGACCTTGCGAGGCTACACCTTC. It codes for CASSQGGTLRGYTF.

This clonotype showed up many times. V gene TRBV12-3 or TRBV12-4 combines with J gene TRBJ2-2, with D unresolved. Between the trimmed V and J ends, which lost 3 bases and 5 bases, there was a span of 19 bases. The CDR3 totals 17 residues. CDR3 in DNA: TGTGCCAGCAGTTTTCTTGTAGACCTGGGCCAAACCGGGGAGCTGTTTTTT. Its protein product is CASSFLVDLGQTGELFF.

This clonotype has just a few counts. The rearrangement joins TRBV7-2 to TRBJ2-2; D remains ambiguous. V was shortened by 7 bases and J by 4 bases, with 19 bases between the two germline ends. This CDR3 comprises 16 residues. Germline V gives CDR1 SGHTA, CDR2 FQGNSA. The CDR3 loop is CASTTWGLPGTGELFF. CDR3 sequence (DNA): TGTGCCAGCACCACCTGGGGTCTCCCGGGCACCGGGGAGCTGTTTTTT.

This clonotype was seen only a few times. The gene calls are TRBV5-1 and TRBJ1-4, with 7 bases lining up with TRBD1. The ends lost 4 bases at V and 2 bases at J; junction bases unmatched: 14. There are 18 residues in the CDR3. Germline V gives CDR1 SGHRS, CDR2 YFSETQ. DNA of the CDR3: TGCGCCAGCAGCGCTACGACAGGGCGGCTGGAGACTAATGAAAAACTGTTTTTT. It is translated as CASSATTGRLETNEKLFF.

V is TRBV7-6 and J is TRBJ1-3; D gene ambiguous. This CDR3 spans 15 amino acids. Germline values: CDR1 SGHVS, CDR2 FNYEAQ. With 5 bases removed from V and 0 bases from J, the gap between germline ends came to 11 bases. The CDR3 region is CASSPRSLSGNTIYF. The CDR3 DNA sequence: TGTGCCAGCAGCCCTCGTAGCCTCTCTGGAAACACCATATATTTT. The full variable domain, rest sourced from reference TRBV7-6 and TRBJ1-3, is GAGVSQSPRYKVTKRGQDVALRCDPISGHVSLYWYRQALGQGPEFLTYFNYEAQQDKSGLPNDRFSAERPEGSISTLTIQRTEQRDSAMYRCASSPRSLSGNTIYFGEGSWLTVV.

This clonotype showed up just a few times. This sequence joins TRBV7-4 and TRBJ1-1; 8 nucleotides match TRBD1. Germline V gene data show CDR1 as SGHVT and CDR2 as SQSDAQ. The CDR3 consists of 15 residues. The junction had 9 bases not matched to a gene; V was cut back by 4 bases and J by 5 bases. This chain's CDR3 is CASSSGGQGKTEAFF. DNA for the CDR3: TGTGCCAGCAGCTCTGGTGGACAGGGTAAAACTGAAGCTTTCTTT.

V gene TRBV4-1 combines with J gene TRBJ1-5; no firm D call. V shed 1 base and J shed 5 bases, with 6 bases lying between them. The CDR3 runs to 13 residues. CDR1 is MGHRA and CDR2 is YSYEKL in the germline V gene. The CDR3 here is CASSQVDYQPQHF. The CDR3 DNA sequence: TGCGCCAGCAGCCAAGTGGACTATCAGCCCCAGCATTTT.

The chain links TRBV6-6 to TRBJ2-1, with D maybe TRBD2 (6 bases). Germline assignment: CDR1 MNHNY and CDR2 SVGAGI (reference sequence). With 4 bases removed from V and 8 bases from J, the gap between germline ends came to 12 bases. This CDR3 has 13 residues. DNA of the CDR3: TGTGCCAGCAGTTCACCGGGGGACGATGAGCAGTTCTTC. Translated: CASSSPGDDEQFF.

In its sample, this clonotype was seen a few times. As DNA, the CDR3 is TGTGCCAGCAGTCCCTCTAGCGGGAACAATGAGCAGTTCTTC. This codes for CASSPSSGNNEQFF. The chain employs TRBV2 and TRBJ2-1; TRBD2 matches 9 bases. The germline gives CDR1 SNHLY, CDR2 FYNNEI. The ends lost 5 bases at V and 5 bases at J; junction bases unmatched: 4. The CDR3 is made up of 14 amino acids.

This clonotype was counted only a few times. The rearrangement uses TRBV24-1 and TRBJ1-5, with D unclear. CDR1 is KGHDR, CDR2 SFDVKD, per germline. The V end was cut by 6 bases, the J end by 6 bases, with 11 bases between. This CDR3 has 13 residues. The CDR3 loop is CATSNGVGQPQHF. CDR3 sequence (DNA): TGTGCCACCAGTAATGGGGTGGGTCAGCCCCAGCATTTT.

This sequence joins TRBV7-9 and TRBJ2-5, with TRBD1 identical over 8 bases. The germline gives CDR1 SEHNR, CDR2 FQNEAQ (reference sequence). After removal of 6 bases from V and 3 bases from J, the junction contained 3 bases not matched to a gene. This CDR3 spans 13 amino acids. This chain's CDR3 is CASRLQGEETQYF. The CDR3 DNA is TGTGCCAGCAGGTTACAGGGGGAAGAGACCCAGTACTTC.

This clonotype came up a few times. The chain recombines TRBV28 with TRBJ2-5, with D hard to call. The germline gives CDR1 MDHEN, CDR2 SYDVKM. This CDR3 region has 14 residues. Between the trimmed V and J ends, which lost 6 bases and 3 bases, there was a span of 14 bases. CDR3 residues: CASREHVQEETQYF. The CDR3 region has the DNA TGTGCCAGCAGGGAACATGTCCAGGAAGAGACCCAGTACTTC.

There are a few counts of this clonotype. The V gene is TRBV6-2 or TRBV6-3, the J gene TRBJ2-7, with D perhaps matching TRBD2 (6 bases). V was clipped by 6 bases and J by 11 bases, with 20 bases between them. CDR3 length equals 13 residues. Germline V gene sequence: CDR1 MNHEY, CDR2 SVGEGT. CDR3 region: CASRRDSSSPKYV. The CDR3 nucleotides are TGTGCCAGCAGGCGGGACTCGTCTAGCCCCAAGTACGTC.

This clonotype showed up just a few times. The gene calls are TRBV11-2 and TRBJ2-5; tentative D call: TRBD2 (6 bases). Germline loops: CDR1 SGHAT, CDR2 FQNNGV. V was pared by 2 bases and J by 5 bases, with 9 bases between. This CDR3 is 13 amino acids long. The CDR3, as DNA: TGTGCCAGCAGCTTATTGGAGGGGGAGACCCAGTACTTC. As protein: CASSLLEGETQYF.

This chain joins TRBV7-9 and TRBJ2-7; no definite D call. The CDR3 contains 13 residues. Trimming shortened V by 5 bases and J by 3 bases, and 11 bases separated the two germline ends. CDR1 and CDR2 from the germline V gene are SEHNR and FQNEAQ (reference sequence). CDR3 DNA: TGTGCCAGCAGCCAGGACGGGCTCTACGAGCAGTACGTC. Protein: CASSQDGLYEQYV.

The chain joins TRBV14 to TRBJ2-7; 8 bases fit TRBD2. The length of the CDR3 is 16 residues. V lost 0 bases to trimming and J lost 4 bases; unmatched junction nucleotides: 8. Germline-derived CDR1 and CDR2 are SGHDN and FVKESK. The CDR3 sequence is CASSQEWLAGSYEQYF. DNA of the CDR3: TGTGCCAGCAGCCAAGAATGGCTAGCGGGTTCATACGAGCAGTACTTC. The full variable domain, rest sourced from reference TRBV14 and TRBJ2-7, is EAGVTQFPSHSVIEKGQTVTLRCDPISGHDNLYWYRRVMGKEIKFLLHFVKESKQDESGMPNNRFLAERTGGTYSTLKVQPAELEDSGVYFCASSQEWLAGSYEQYFGPGTRLTVT.